In this sample, the clone carrying this T cell receptor beta chain turned up many times. The germline gives CDR1 DFQATT, CDR2 SNEGSKA (reference sequence). V gave up 3 bases and J gave up 3 bases; unmatched junction bases: 5. The CDR3 contains 13 residues. This sample stems from a study of neurological immune-mediated disorders. The time point is: technical triplicate 1. TCRdb fed the 5' RACE reads into MiXCR, producing one record per CDR3 protein. The sample shows 30,000 to 40,000 distinct CDR3 sequences, 11% of them seen only once. The V call is TRBV20-1, the J call TRBJ2-7, with TRBD1 matching over 7 bases. The sequencing input was PBMCs. The sequence came from a man aged 55-75 years with HTLV-1-associated myelopathy (HAM/TSP). The chain's CDR3 is CSARGTAYYEQYF. CDR3 DNA: TGCAGTGCTAGGGGGACAGCATACTACGAGCAGTACTTC.